This T cell receptor (beta chain) is from a study of CD8 T cells in Susac syndrome. The wider study: When their blood was taken, the Susac syndrome patients had either not yet had any therapy, were taking corticosteroids, or were taking intravenous immunoglobulin alone.

RNA was extracted with the RNeasy kit, and a quantity of roughly 0.5 to 1 ug was reverse transcribed using random hexamers. TCRdb called the immunoSEQ multiplex PCR reads again in MiXCR, with one record for every CDR3 protein. The data contain around 130,000 distinct CDR3 sequences, roughly 94% of them singletons. The CDR3 is 13 residues long. The germline CDR1 and CDR2 sequences are DFQATT and SNEGSKA (reference sequence). Trimming left V 3 bases short and J 2 bases short, with 10 bases between. The sequenced sample was CD8+ T cells from PBMCs. This TCR was sampled from a human donor with Susac syndrome. The chain joins TRBV20-1 to TRBJ1-2, with D uncertain. CDR3 DNA: TGCAGTGCTAGCGACGGAGGAAACTATGGCTACACCTTC. Translating gives CSASDGGNYGYTF.